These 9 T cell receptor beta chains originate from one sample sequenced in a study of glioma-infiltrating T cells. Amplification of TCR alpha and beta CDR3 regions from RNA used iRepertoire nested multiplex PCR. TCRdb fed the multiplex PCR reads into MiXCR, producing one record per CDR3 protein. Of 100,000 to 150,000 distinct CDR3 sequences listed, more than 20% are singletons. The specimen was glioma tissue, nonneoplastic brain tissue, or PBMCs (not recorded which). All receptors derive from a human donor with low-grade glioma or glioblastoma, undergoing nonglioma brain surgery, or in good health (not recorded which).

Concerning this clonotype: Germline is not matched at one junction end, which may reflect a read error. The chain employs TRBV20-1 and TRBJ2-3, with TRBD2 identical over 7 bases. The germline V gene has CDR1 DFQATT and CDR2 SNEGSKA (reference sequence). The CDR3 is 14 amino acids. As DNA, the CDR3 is TGCAGTGCTAGGATGGGGGGGAGCACAAATACGCAGTATTTT. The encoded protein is CSARMGGSTNTQYF.

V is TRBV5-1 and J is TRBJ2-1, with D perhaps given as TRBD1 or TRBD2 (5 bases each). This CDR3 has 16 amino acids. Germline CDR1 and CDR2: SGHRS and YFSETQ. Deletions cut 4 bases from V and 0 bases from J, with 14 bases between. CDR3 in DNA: TGCGCCAGCAGCACAATCCGGGACGGCTCCTACAATGAGCAGTTCTTC. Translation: CASSTIRDGSYNEQFF.

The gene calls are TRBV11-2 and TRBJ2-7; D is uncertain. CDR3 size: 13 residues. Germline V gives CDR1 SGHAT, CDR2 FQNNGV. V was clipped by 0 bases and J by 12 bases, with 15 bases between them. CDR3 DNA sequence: TGTGCCAGCAGCTTAGATTCTAGGACCGGTTGGTACGTC. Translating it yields CASSLDSRTGWYV.

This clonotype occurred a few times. This CDR3 reads CASSFEGGNTIYF. The CDR3 nucleotides read TGTGCCAGCAGTTTTGAAGGAGGAAACACCATATATTTT. The chain has TRBV27 and TRBJ1-3; the D is unclear. CDR1 is MNHEY, CDR2 SMNVEV, per germline (reference sequence). Trimming left V 3 bases short and J 4 bases short, with 7 bases between. The CDR3 has 13 amino acids.

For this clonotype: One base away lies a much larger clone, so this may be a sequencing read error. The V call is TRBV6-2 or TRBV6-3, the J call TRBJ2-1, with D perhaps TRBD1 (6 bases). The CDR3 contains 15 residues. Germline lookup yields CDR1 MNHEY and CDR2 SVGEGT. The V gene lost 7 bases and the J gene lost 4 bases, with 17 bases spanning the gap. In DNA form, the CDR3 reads TGTGCCAGCAAAACCTATAGCAGGGGATACAATGAGCAGTTCTTC. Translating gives CASKTYSRGYNEQFF.

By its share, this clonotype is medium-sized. The CDR3: CASSFWRTGELFF. The CDR3 nucleotides read TGTGCCAGCAGCTTCTGGAGGACCGGGGAGCTGTTTTTT. This chain joins TRBV7-9 and TRBJ2-2, with a tentative D call TRBD2 (5 bases). The CDR3 loop spans 13 amino acids. With 3 bases removed from V and 5 bases from J, the gap between germline ends came to 7 bases. Germline V gene data show CDR1 as SEHNR and CDR2 as FQNEAQ (reference sequence).

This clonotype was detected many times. CDR3 residues: CASSSTHRDSQETQYF. The CDR3 DNA is TGTGCCAGCAGTTCTACTCACCGGGACAGCCAAGAGACCCAGTACTTC. J is TRBJ2-5 and V is TRBV6-1; 7 positions match TRBD1. The CDR3 extends over 16 amino acids. From germline, CDR1 is MNHNS and CDR2 SASEGT. V dropped 5 bases and J dropped 1; count of bases not matched to a gene: 10.

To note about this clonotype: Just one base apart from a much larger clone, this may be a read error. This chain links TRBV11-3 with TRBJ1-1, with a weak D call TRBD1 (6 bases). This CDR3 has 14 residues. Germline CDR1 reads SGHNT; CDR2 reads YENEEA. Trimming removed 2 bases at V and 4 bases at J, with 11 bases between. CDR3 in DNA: TGTGCCAGCAGCTTAAGGCAGGGGAGCACTGAAGCTTTCTTT. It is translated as CASSLRQGSTEAFF.

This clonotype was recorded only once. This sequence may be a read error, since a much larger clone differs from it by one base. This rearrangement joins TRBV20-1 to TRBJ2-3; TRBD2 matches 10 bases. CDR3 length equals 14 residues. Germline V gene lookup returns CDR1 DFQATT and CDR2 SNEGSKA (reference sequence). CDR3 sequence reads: CGAKRGGGTDTQYF. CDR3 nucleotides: TGCGGTGCTAAGCGGGGGGGTGGCACAGATACGCAGTATTTT.